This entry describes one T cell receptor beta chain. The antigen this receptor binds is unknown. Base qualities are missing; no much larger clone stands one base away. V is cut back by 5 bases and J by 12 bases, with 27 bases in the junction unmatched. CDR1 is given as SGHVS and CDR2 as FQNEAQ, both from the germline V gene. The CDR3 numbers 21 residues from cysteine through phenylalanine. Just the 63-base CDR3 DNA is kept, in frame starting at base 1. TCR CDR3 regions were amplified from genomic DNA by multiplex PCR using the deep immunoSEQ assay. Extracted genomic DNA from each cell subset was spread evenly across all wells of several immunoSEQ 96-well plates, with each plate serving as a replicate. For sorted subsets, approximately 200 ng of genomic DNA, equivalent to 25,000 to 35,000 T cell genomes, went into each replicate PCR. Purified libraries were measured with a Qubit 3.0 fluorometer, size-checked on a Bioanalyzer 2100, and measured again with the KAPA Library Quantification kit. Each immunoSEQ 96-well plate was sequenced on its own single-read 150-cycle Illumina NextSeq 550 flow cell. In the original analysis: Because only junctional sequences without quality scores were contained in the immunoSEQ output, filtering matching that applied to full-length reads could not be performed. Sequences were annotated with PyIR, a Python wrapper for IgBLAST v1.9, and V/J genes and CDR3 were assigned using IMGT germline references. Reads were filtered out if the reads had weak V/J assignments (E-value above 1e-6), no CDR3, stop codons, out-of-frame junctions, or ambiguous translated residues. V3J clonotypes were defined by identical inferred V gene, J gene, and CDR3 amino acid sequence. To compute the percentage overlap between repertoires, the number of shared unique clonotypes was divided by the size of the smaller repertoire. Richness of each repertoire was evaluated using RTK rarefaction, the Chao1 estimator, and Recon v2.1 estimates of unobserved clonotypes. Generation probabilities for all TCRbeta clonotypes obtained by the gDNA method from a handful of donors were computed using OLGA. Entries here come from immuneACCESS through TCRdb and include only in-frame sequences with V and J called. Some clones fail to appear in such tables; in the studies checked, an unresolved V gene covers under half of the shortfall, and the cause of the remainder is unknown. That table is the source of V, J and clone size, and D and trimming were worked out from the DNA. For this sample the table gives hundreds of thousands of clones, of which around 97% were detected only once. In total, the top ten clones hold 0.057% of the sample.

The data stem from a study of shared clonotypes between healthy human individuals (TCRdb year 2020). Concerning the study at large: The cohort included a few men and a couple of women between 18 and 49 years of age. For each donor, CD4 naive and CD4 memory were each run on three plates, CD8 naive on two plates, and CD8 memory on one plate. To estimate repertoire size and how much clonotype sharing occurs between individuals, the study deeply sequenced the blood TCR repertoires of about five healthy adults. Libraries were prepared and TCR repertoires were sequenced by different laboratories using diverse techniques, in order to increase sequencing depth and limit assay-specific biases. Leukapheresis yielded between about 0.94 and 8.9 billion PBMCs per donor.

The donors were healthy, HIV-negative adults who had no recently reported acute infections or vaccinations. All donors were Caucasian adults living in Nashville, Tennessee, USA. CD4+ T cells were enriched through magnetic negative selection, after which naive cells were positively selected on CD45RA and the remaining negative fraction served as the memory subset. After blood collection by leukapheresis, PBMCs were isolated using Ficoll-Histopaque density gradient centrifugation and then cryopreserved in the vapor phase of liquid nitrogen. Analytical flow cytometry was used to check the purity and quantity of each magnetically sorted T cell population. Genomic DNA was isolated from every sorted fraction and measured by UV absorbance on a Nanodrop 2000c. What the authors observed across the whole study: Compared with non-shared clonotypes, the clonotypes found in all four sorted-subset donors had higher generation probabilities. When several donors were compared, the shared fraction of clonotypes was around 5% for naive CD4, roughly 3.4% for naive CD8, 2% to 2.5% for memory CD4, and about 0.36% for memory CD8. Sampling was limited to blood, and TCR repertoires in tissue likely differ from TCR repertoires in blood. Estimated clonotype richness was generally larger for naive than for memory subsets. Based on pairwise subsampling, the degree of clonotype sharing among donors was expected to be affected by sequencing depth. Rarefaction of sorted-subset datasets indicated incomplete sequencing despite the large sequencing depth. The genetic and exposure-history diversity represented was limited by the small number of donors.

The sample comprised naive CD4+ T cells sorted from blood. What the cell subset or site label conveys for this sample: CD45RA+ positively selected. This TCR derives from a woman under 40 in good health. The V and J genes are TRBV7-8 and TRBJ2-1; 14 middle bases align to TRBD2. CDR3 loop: CASSNYIRRPQTSGRAGRQFF. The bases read TGTGCCAGCAGCAATTACATCAGGCGACCTCAGACTAGCGGGAGGGCCGGACGGCAGTTCTTC.